The sample holds one count of the clone carrying this TCR beta chain. Antigen: not known. This record belongs to a study of cytomegalovirus exposure and HLA in healthy donors. Study-level results: A later look showed TCR association rates differing by HLA locus, highest for DRB1 and lowest for HLA-C.

PCR used 60 Vbeta primers and 13 Jbeta primers. Sequencing used immunoSEQ multiplex PCR; TCRdb keeps in-frame clones, though not all of them. The table lists over 110,000 clones, approximately 83% of them singletons, with around 2.4% in the top ten. CDR3 length: 16 residues. Trimming took 5 bases from V and 9 from J; bases not matched to a gene: 11. Germline V CDR1 and CDR2: LNHDA, SQIVND (reference sequence). This chain connects TRBV19 to TRBJ2-1; 12 nucleotides align to TRBD2. This clonotype originated in a male donor in good health and CMV-seronegative. The sequencing input was PBMCs. This chain's CDR3 is CASSSLAGGPWSEQFF. CDR3 bases: TGTGCCAGTAGTTCCCTAGCGGGAGGGCCTTGGAGTGAGCAGTTCTTC.